The 23 T cell receptor beta chains given below trace back to one sample, sequenced in a study of T-cell memory formation after mild COVID-19. TCRdb reanalysed the 5' RACE reads using MiXCR and keeps one entry per CDR3 protein. The sample contains roughly 510,000 distinct CDR3 sequences, 17% of which appear only once. Input material: PBMCs or a T cell subset sorted from them (not recorded which). These receptor sequences come from an adult woman who had mild COVID-19 (a few samples of this study predate the infection). Cell type and time point are not known.

The chain recombines TRBV4-3 with TRBJ1-3; no clear D gene. The CDR3 has 16 amino acids. V dropped 3 bases and J dropped 0 bases, with 12 bases sitting between them. Germline CDR1 and CDR2: LGHNA and YSLEER. For the CDR3, the DNA is TGCGCCAGCAGCCACACCTTAGAAGACTCTGGAAACACCATATATTTT. Translated: CASSHTLEDSGNTIYF.

The V call is TRBV7-2, the J call TRBJ2-5; perhaps TRBD1 as D (6 bases). The V end lost 4 bases, the J end lost 5 bases, and 14 bases lay between the germline ends. Germline-derived CDR1 and CDR2 are SGHTA and FQGNSA. The CDR3 has 14 amino acids. CDR3 amino acids: CASSSWTGGETQYF. As DNA, the CDR3 is TGTGCCAGCAGCTCCTGGACTGGGGGCGAGACCCAGTACTTC. The whole variable domain, filled in from reference TRBV7-2 and TRBJ2-5, reads GAGVSQSPSNKVTEKGKDVELRCDPISGHTALYWYRQSLGQGLEFLIYFQGNSAPDKSGLPSDRFSAERTGGSVSTLTIQRTQQEDSAVYLCASSSWTGGETQYFGPGTRLLVL.

The rearrangement links TRBV7-9 to TRBJ1-2; TRBD1 might be the D (6 bases). Germline V gene lookup returns CDR1 SEHNR and CDR2 FQNEAQ (reference sequence). Trimming removed 5 bases at V and 4 bases at J, with 17 bases between. This CDR3 is 15 amino acids long. The CDR3 DNA is TGTGCCAGCAGCACGACCGGGACACCGGGCTATGGCTACACCTTC. Translated: CASSTTGTPGYGYTF. The entire variable domain, with the rest obtained from reference TRBV7-9 and TRBJ1-2, is as follows: DTGVSQNPRHKITKRGQNVTFRCDPISEHNRLYWYRQTLGQGPEFLTYFQNEAQLEKSRLLSDRFSAERPKGSFSTLEIQRTEQGDSAMYLCASSTTGTPGYGYTFGSGTRLTVV.

V is TRBV6-1 and J is TRBJ1-1, with 7 bases matching TRBD1. The V segment lost 0 bases and the J segment 4 bases; nucleotides outside the gene matches: 5. CDR1 is MNHNS and CDR2 is SASEGT in the germline V gene. This CDR3 region has 15 residues. The CDR3 is CASSEARRGFTEAFF. The CDR3 bases are TGTGCCAGCAGTGAAGCGCGCAGGGGGTTCACTGAAGCTTTCTTT.

This clonotype was recorded a few times. This chain uses TRBV4-3 with TRBJ2-3; 7 bases match TRBD2. The CDR3 spans 15 residues. Germline-derived CDR1 and CDR2 are LGHNA and YSLEER. J lost 2 bases, V lost 1 base, and 3 bases had no gene match. This chain's CDR3 is CASSQARDYTDTQYF. CDR3 nucleotides: TGCGCCAGCAGCCAAGCCCGGGACTACACAGATACGCAGTATTTT.

The rearrangement uses TRBV27 and TRBJ1-6, with TRBD1 matching over 8 bases. With 3 bases clipped from V and 7 bases from J, the junction kept 2 bases outside the gene matches. The CDR3 has 14 amino acids. Looked up from germline, CDR1 is MNHEY and CDR2 is SMNVEV (reference sequence). The CDR3 is CASSFQGANSPLHF. CDR3 DNA: TGTGCCAGCAGTTTTCAGGGGGCGAATTCACCCCTCCACTTT.

This clonotype was seen more than once but under ten times. The chain joins TRBV3-1 to TRBJ2-3; 10 nucleotides match TRBD2. V dropped 0 bases and J dropped 3; count of bases not matched to a gene: 9. This CDR3 spans 18 amino acids. Germline CDR1 and CDR2: LGHDT and YNNKEL (reference sequence). CDR3 DNA: TGTGCCAGCAGCCAAGATGTCGCTAGCGGGAGAGGTACAGATACGCAGTATTTT. Protein product: CASSQDVASGRGTDTQYF.

A few counts support this clonotype. The chain has TRBV5-1 and TRBJ2-3; tentatively, D is TRBD2 (6 bases). CDR3 length: 17 residues. Germline V gene data show CDR1 as SGHRS and CDR2 as YFSETQ. Trimming stripped 0 bases from V and 0 bases from J, with 14 bases between. The CDR3 bases are TGCGCCAGCAGCTTGGCCGATGGAGGGCGAAGCACAGATACGCAGTATTTT. This translates into CASSLADGGRSTDTQYF.

The genes are TRBV7-8 and TRBJ1-1, with 7 bases that match TRBD1. The germline V gene encodes CDR1 SGHVS and CDR2 FQNEAQ. The ends lost 2 bases at V and 6 bases at J; junction bases unmatched: 3. This CDR3 is 13 amino acids long. CDR3 sequence reads: CASSLIDRAEAFF. The CDR3 DNA is TGTGCCAGCAGCTTAATAGACAGGGCTGAAGCTTTCTTT.

This clonotype was counted only a few times. The chain links TRBV9 to TRBJ1-1; 9 bases fit TRBD1. This CDR3 region has 14 residues. The germline CDR1 and CDR2 sequences are SGDLS and YYNGEE. The J segment lost 3 bases and the V segment lost 3 bases, leaving 3 bases of the junction unmatched. The CDR3, as DNA: TGTGCCAGCAGCGGAGGACAGGGGCACACTGAAGCTTTCTTT. Encoded protein: CASSGGQGHTEAFF. The full variable domain, with the rest looked up from reference TRBV9 and TRBJ1-1, is DSGVTQTPKHLITATGQRVTLRCSPRSGDLSVYWYQQSLDQGLQFLIQYYNGEERAKGNILERFSAQQFPDLHSELNLSSLELGDSALYFCASSGGQGHTEAFFGQGTRLTVV.

This chain connects TRBV2 to TRBJ2-1; D may be TRBD1 (5 bases). Trimming stripped 4 bases from V and 8 bases from J, with 18 bases between. This CDR3 spans 15 amino acids. Germline lookup yields CDR1 SNHLY and CDR2 FYNNEI. CDR3 DNA sequence: TGTGCCAGCAGTGCTGCAGGGATCTTTGGGGATGAGCAGTTCTTC. This codes for CASSAAGIFGDEQFF.

This clonotype was detected a few times. The chain combines TRBV7-2 with TRBJ2-7, with D perhaps matching TRBD2 (5 bases). V lost 5 bases to trimming and J lost 0 bases, with 11 bases between them. This CDR3 has 14 residues. The germline CDR1 and CDR2 sequences are SGHTA and FQGNSA. The chain's CDR3 is CASSTGLISYEQYF. The CDR3, as DNA: TGTGCCAGCAGCACCGGACTGATCTCCTACGAGCAGTACTTC.

This clonotype has just a few counts. The rearrangement uses TRBV27 and TRBJ2-1, with 11 nucleotides matching TRBD1. CDR3 length: 14 residues. Germline values: CDR1 MNHEY, CDR2 SMNVEV (reference sequence). V was pared by 4 bases and J by 9 bases, with 5 bases of the junction left unmatched. CDR3 amino acids: CASSSGQGAGEQFF. DNA for the CDR3: TGTGCCAGCAGTTCCGGACAGGGGGCCGGTGAGCAGTTCTTC.

The gene calls are TRBV6-1 and TRBJ1-1; D unclear. The germline CDR1 and CDR2 sequences are MNHNS and SASEGT. The V end was cut by 1 base, the J end by 1 base, with 7 bases between. This CDR3 has 14 residues. CDR3 amino acids: CASSEDAENTEAFF. Written as DNA, the CDR3 is TGTGCCAGCAGTGAAGATGCAGAGAACACTGAAGCTTTCTTT.

There are many counts of this clonotype. The J gene is TRBJ1-1, the V gene TRBV12-3 or TRBV12-4; D is undetermined. The ends were cut back, 1 base at V and 1 base at J, with 7 bases in the middle. This CDR3 comprises 14 residues. CDR3 in amino acids: CASSLVEGNTEAFF. The CDR3 bases are TGTGCCAGCAGTTTAGTCGAGGGGAACACTGAAGCTTTCTTT.

This chain connects TRBV7-9 to TRBJ2-1; 11 nucleotides agree with TRBD2. V lost 3 bases, J lost 9 bases, and 10 bases stayed unmatched. CDR1 and CDR2 (germline): SEHNR, FQNEAQ (reference sequence). The CDR3 runs to 16 residues. CDR3 DNA: TGTGCCAGCAGCTTTCTTGTAGCGGGAGGGAGTAGTGAGCAGTTCTTC. Translated, it gives CASSFLVAGGSSEQFF.

The gene calls are TRBV6-5 and TRBJ2-2, with 9 bases matching TRBD2. The CDR3 has 16 amino acids. Unmatched junction bases numbered 7, after V lost 2 bases and J lost 6 bases. Germline loops: CDR1 MNHEY, CDR2 SVGAGI. The CDR3 DNA follows: TGTGCCAGCAGTTACGGGTTGGCGGGGGGGCCCGGGGAGCTGTTTTTT. It specifies CASSYGLAGGPGELFF.

This clonotype was counted only a few times. The rearrangement links TRBV12-3 or TRBV12-4 to TRBJ2-5, with D perhaps TRBD2 (6 bases). The CDR3 totals 15 residues. V was pared by 2 bases and J by 0 bases, with 10 bases between. The CDR3 sequence: CASSLSGGYQETQYF. The CDR3 nucleotides read TGTGCCAGCAGTTTAAGTGGGGGGTACCAAGAGACCCAGTACTTC.

The chain carries TRBV29-1 and TRBJ1-1; 9 positions agree with TRBD1. Germline V gene sequence: CDR1 SQVTM, CDR2 ANQGSEA. With V trimmed by 6 bases and J by 4 bases, 6 bases remained unmatched. The CDR3 spans 13 residues. DNA for the CDR3: TGCAGCGTCGTACTACAGGGGGCCACTGAAGCTTTCTTT. Protein sequence: CSVVLQGATEAFF.

This clonotype came up many times. The chain carries TRBV5-1 and TRBJ2-1, with 15 nucleotides matching TRBD2. With V trimmed by 6 bases and J by 4 bases, 20 bases remained unmatched. The CDR3 loop spans 21 amino acids. The germline gives CDR1 SGHRS, CDR2 YFSETQ. The CDR3 loop reads CASTPTGGAGTSGGKYNEQFF. DNA for the CDR3: TGCGCCAGCACCCCAACAGGGGGCGCAGGGACTAGCGGGGGGAAATACAATGAGCAGTTCTTC.

This clonotype was found many times. The chain joins TRBV3-1 to TRBJ2-1, with 11 bases lining up with TRBD2. The CDR3 totals 17 residues. The ends lost 0 bases at V and 9 bases at J; junction bases unmatched: 10. Per germline, CDR1 LGHDT and CDR2 YNNKEL (reference sequence). The CDR3 sequence is CASSQDLASGRRGEQFF. The CDR3 DNA follows: TGTGCCAGCAGCCAAGATTTGGCTAGCGGGAGGAGGGGTGAGCAGTTCTTC.

The DNA for the CDR3 is TGTGCCAGCAGCCCAGGGGGCACACCCACAGATACGCAGTATTTT. Encoded protein: CASSPGGTPTDTQYF. The J gene is TRBJ2-3, the V gene TRBV11-2, with 8 bases fitting TRBD1. V trimming: 5 bases; J trimming: 2 bases; junction bases outside the gene matches: 6. From germline, CDR1 is SGHAT and CDR2 FQNNGV. This CDR3 region has 15 residues.

This clonotype has a count of ten or more. The chain is built from TRBV20-1 and TRBJ2-7; D gene unclear. CDR1 is DFQATT and CDR2 is SNEGSKA in the germline V gene (reference sequence). The V end lost 2 bases, the J end lost 3 bases, and 5 bases lay between the germline ends. This CDR3 region has 11 residues. CDR3 region: CSARLGYEQYF. The CDR3 DNA reads TGCAGTGCTAGATTGGGCTACGAGCAGTACTTC.